These 23 T cell receptor beta chains were sequenced from one sample in a study of blood T cell repertoires in COVID-19. The table came from immunoSEQ multiplex PCR; TCRdb's copy has only in-frame clones and leaves some out. The table shows a few hundred thousand clones, with around 87% occurring only once. The material sequenced was PBMCs or T cells enriched from blood (not recorded which). All receptors derive from a man aged 25-40 years who had recovered from COVID-19.

In this sample, this clone turned up a few times. The V call is TRBV30, the J call TRBJ1-1; D unresolved. The V gene's germline CDR1 is GTSNPN and CDR2 SVGIG (reference sequence). Trimming shortened V by 0 bases and J by 4 bases, and 9 bases separated the two germline ends. This CDR3 contains 13 residues. The CDR3 DNA reads TGTGCCTGGAGTGTATCCGCCAGCACTGAAGCTTTCTTT. Amino acids: CAWSVSASTEAFF.

The rearrangement joins TRBV7-2 to TRBJ2-7; D might be TRBD2 (6 bases). Germline V gene sequence: CDR1 SGHTA, CDR2 FQGNSA. CDR3 length equals 13 residues. V was clipped by 3 bases and J by 7 bases, with 13 bases between them. CDR3 protein: CASSFRESREQYF. The CDR3 nucleotides read TGTGCCAGCAGCTTCCGGGAGAGTAGAGAGCAGTACTTC.

This clone has a single count. This chain joins TRBV5-1 and TRBJ2-2; 7 nucleotides match TRBD2. This CDR3 contains 16 residues. J lost 4 bases, V lost 1 base, and 7 bases had no gene match. From germline, CDR1 is SGHRS and CDR2 YFSETQ. CDR3 nucleotides: TGCGCCAGCAGCTTGAGTCTCAGGGAGGGCACCGGGGAGCTGTTTTTT. Its translation: CASSLSLREGTGELFF.

The chain combines TRBV12-5 with TRBJ1-2; TRBD1 might be the D (5 bases). CDR3 length equals 15 residues. Trimming stripped 0 bases from V and 4 bases from J, with 12 bases between. CDR1 and CDR2 from the germline V gene are LGHNT and FRNRAP. This chain's CDR3 is CASGLVHVGGYGYTF. The CDR3 DNA reads TGTGCTAGTGGTTTGGTTCATGTCGGGGGCTATGGCTACACCTTC.

This chain joins TRBV6-2 or TRBV6-3 and TRBJ2-2; a possible D gene is TRBD2 (6 bases). The germline V and J ends were trimmed by 4 bases and 5 bases, with 17 bases remaining between them. This CDR3 contains 16 residues. Germline assignment: CDR1 MNHEY and CDR2 SVGEGT. CDR3 nucleotides: TGTGCCAGCAGTTTGGTGGGAGGAAGGCGGACCGGGGAGCTGTTTTTT. Encoded protein: CASSLVGGRRTGELFF.

V is TRBV5-6 and J is TRBJ1-2; 8 bases match TRBD1. The germline V gene encodes CDR1 SGHDT and CDR2 YYEEEE. V lost 4 bases to trimming and J lost 6 bases; unmatched junction nucleotides: 5. This CDR3 is 13 amino acids long. The CDR3 here is CASSDTGGNGYTF. The DNA of the CDR3 is TGTGCCAGCAGCGACACAGGGGGTAATGGCTACACCTTC.

Turning to this clone: A read error may account for a junction end that differs from germline. The chain employs TRBV14 and TRBJ1-4, with D unresolved. The CDR3 runs 15 residues. Germline loops: CDR1 SGHDN, CDR2 FVKESK. The CDR3 DNA is TGTGCCAGCAGCCAAGGGGAGAAAACTACTGAAAAACTGTTTTTT. It specifies CASSQGEKTTEKLFF.

J is TRBJ2-3 and V is TRBV6-5; 8 nucleotides align to TRBD1. Germline V gene sequence: CDR1 MNHEY, CDR2 SVGAGI. The CDR3 extends over 16 amino acids. The V and J ends lost 0 bases and 3 bases, in that order; junction bases with no gene match: 5. The chain's CDR3 is CASSYSVQGVTDTQYF. The CDR3 DNA sequence: TGTGCCAGCAGTTACTCGGTACAGGGGGTTACAGATACGCAGTATTTT.

This clone has just a few counts. The chain recombines TRBV19 with TRBJ1-5, with 8 positions matching TRBD1. This CDR3 region has 14 residues. Trimming took 7 bases from V and 3 from J; bases not matched to a gene: 5. Germline V gives CDR1 LNHDA, CDR2 SQIVND (reference sequence). CDR3 amino acids: CASNWDRPNQPQHF. CDR3 nucleotides: TGTGCCAGTAATTGGGACAGGCCCAATCAGCCCCAGCATTTT. Drawing the rest from reference TRBV19 and TRBJ1-5, the complete variable domain is DGGITQSPKYLFRKEGQNVTLSCEQNLNHDAMYWYRQDPGQGLRLIYYSQIVNDFQKGDIAEGYSVSREKKESFPLTVTSAQKNPTAFYLCASNWDRPNQPQHFGDGTRLSIL.

CDR3 nucleotide sequence: TGTGCCAGCAGTTCCCCGGGGGGGTACGGAAACACCATATATTTT. Translating it yields CASSSPGGYGNTIYF. The J gene is TRBJ1-3, the V gene TRBV6-5; D is possibly TRBD1 (5 bases). Trimming removed 4 bases from V and 4 bases from J, with 14 bases in between. CDR3 length equals 15 residues. The germline V gene encodes CDR1 MNHEY and CDR2 SVGAGI.

The chain employs TRBV15 and TRBJ2-1, with TRBD1 as a possible D gene (5 bases). The CDR3 consists of 15 residues. Trimming pared 0 bases from V and 6 bases from J, leaving 12 bases between. The germline V gene encodes CDR1 LNHNV and CDR2 YYDKDF (reference sequence). The CDR3: CATSRDRRGFNEQFF. In DNA form, the CDR3 reads TGTGCCACCAGCAGAGATAGAAGGGGTTTCAATGAGCAGTTCTTC.

The V gene is TRBV6-5, the J gene TRBJ1-2; D perhaps matches TRBD1 (5 bases). The CDR3 loop spans 14 amino acids. Trimming shortened V by 2 bases and J by 5 bases, and 12 bases separated the two germline ends. From germline, CDR1 is MNHEY and CDR2 SVGAGI. This CDR3 reads CASSYDRKAYGYTF. Here the CDR3 DNA reads TGTGCCAGCAGTTACGACAGAAAGGCGTATGGCTACACCTTC.

The rearrangement joins TRBV5-6 to TRBJ1-4, with TRBD1 matching 8 bases. The V gene's germline CDR1 is SGHDT and CDR2 YYEEEE. This CDR3 comprises 15 residues. J was trimmed by 8 bases and V by 3 bases; bases with no gene match: 9. The CDR3 protein is CASSYRQGLREKLFF. The CDR3 DNA follows: TGTGCCAGCAGCTATAGACAGGGGCTGCGGGAAAAACTGTTTTTT.

The chain joins TRBV18 to TRBJ1-5; TRBD1 might be the D (6 bases). V lost 2 bases, J lost 5 bases, and 10 bases lay in between. Germline CDR1 KGHSH, CDR2 LQKENI. The CDR3 spans 14 residues. The DNA of the CDR3 is TGTGCCAGCTCACCATCCAGGGGATATCAGCCCCAGCATTTT. Translated: CASSPSRGYQPQHF.

This clone was recorded at least ten times. The genes are TRBV6-4 and TRBJ2-3, with D possibly matching TRBD2 (5 bases). Germline V gives CDR1 MRHNA, CDR2 SNTAGT. The CDR3 runs to 15 residues. V gave up 0 bases and J gave up 2 bases, with 9 bases separating them. The DNA of the CDR3 is TGTGCCAGCAGTGACTCGACGGGGAACACAGATACGCAGTATTTT. Its translation: CASSDSTGNTDTQYF.

The rearrangement joins TRBV2 to TRBJ1-6; 7 nucleotides match TRBD1. The CDR3 sequence is 15 residues long. The germline gives CDR1 SNHLY, CDR2 FYNNEI. The J segment lost 3 bases and the V segment lost 8 bases, leaving 7 bases of the junction unmatched. Here the CDR3 reads CASGTWTGYNSPLHF. In nucleotides, the CDR3 is TGTGCCAGCGGGACCTGGACAGGCTATAATTCACCCCTCCACTTT.

This clone was recorded a few times. V and J are TRBV7-9 and TRBJ1-5, with a tentative D call TRBD1 (6 bases). Trimming took 0 bases from V and 5 from J, leaving 8 bases between them. There are 14 residues in the CDR3. The germline V gene has CDR1 SEHNR and CDR2 FQNEAQ (reference sequence). CDR3: CASSLAAGDQPQHF. DNA of the CDR3: TGTGCCAGCAGCTTAGCGGCAGGGGATCAGCCCCAGCATTTT.

This clone was seen a few times. This sequence joins TRBV9 and TRBJ2-5, with TRBD2 matching over 10 bases. The V segment lost 1 base and the J segment 5 bases; nucleotides outside the gene matches: 8. Germline assignment: CDR1 SGDLS and CDR2 YYNGEE. CDR3 length: 16 residues. CDR3 in amino acids: CASSVSSASGGETQYF. For the CDR3, the DNA is TGTGCCAGCAGCGTATCCTCGGCTAGCGGGGGTGAGACCCAGTACTTC.

The chain carries TRBV11-2 and TRBJ2-7; TRBD1 matches 7 bases. V lost 4 bases, J lost 1 base, and 1 base stayed unmatched. Germline assignment: CDR1 SGHAT and CDR2 FQNNGV. This CDR3 is built from 13 residues. In DNA, the CDR3 is TGTGCCAGCAGCTGGGGACAGTCCTACGAGCAGTACTTC. Protein sequence: CASSWGQSYEQYF.

The chain combines TRBV5-1 with TRBJ2-7, with TRBD1 matching over 7 bases. This CDR3 contains 14 residues. Germline V gene data show CDR1 as SGHRS and CDR2 as YFSETQ. The trim removed 0 bases at V and 3 bases at J, leaving 3 bases unmatched. This CDR3 reads CASSLAGQDYEQYF. The CDR3 nucleotides read TGCGCCAGCAGCTTGGCCGGACAGGACTACGAGCAGTACTTC.

The V gene is TRBV5-5, the J gene TRBJ2-7; 8 positions agree with TRBD1. The CDR3 contains 14 residues. Germline V lookup: CDR1 SGHKS, CDR2 YYEKEE (reference sequence). The V and J ends lost 3 bases and 1 base, in that order; junction bases with no gene match: 3. In DNA, the CDR3 is TGTGCCAGCAGCTCCGGGACAGGTTCCTACGAGCAGTACTTC. It encodes CASSSGTGSYEQYF.

This clone was seen at least ten times. V usage is TRBV4-1 and J usage is TRBJ1-6, with D hard to call. The V and J ends lost 0 bases and 10 bases respectively, with 7 bases between them. There are 13 residues in the CDR3. CDR1 and CDR2 from the germline V gene are MGHRA and YSYEKL. CDR3 DNA: TGCGCCAGCAGCCAAGATGTTGTATCACCCCTCCACTTT. The encoded protein is CASSQDVVSPLHF.

V gene TRBV18 combines with J gene TRBJ1-6; 7 nucleotides align to TRBD1. The CDR3 runs to 15 residues. The germline V gene has CDR1 KGHSH and CDR2 LQKENI. The V gene end was trimmed by 2 bases and the J gene end by 10 bases; junction bases not matched to a gene: 8. The DNA of the CDR3 is TGTGCCAGCTCACCAGAAAAGGGGGCATGGTCACCCCTCCACTTT. Its protein product is CASSPEKGAWSPLHF.